This entry is about one T cell receptor beta chain. The data belong to a study of CD8 T cells in Susac syndrome. CDR3 length: 15 amino acids. Germline loops: CDR1 MNHEY, CDR2 SVGEGT. The trim removed 0 bases at V and 6 bases at J, leaving 6 bases unmatched. The authors reverse transcribed about 0.5 to 1 ug RNA with random hexamers. Using its own MiXCR run on the immunoSEQ multiplex PCR reads, TCRdb lists one record per CDR3 protein. In the table there are about 300,000 distinct CDR3 sequences, approximately 90% of which are singletons. Sequencing was done on a sample of CD8+ T cells from PBMCs. This clonotype originated in a human donor with multiple sclerosis. The V and J genes are TRBV6-2 or TRBV6-3 and TRBJ2-7, with 9 bases matching TRBD1. The CDR3 protein is CASSYSGQGASEQYF. The CDR3 DNA sequence: TGTGCCAGCAGTTACTCGGGACAGGGAGCGTCCGAGCAGTACTTC.